The 10 T cell receptor beta chains in this list originate from one sample, sequenced in a study of T cells after yellow fever vaccination. MiXCR was run by TCRdb on the 5' RACE reads, yielding one entry per CDR3 protein. Of around 600,000 distinct CDR3 sequences listed, around an eighth are singletons. Sequencing was performed on PBMCs, taken on the day of the yellow fever booster vaccination. These receptors were collected from a man aged 25-45 years who received the YFV17D yellow fever vaccine.

This clonotype has a handful of counts. The chain employs TRBV19 and TRBJ2-7; D unresolved. The length of the CDR3 is 12 residues. CDR1 and CDR2 from the germline V gene are LNHDA and SQIVND (reference sequence). Trimming left V 2 bases short and J 6 bases short, with 8 bases between. CDR3 loop: CASSIPSAEQYF. CDR3 sequence (DNA): TGTGCCAGTAGTATACCAAGTGCCGAGCAGTACTTC.

The genes are TRBV6-1 and TRBJ1-1; D call uncertain. Trimming removed 4 bases at V and 0 bases at J, with 12 bases between. Germline assignment: CDR1 MNHNS and CDR2 SASEGT. The CDR3 length is 15 residues. The CDR3 bases are TGTGCCAGCAGTGGGAGGGTGAGCTTGAACACTGAAGCTTTCTTT. Translated, it gives CASSGRVSLNTEAFF.

V gene TRBV20-1 combines with J gene TRBJ2-3; a weak D match, TRBD2 (6 bases). CDR3 size: 20 residues. CDR1 is DFQATT, CDR2 SNEGSKA, per germline (reference sequence). Trimming took off 0 bases at V and 5 bases at J, with 30 bases between the two ends. The CDR3 reads CSARDAHRYRPPEGEDTQYF. The DNA of the CDR3 is TGCAGTGCTAGAGATGCCCATCGGTATCGACCCCCGGAGGGTGAAGATACGCAGTATTTT.

A few counts support this clonotype. The chain uses TRBV20-1 and TRBJ2-5; D gene uncertain. Germline CDR1 and CDR2: DFQATT and SNEGSKA (reference sequence). Trimming removed 0 bases at V and 5 bases at J, with 10 bases between. CDR3 length equals 13 residues. This CDR3 is CSARDPLGETQYF. CDR3 coding DNA: TGCAGTGCTAGAGATCCCCTGGGGGAGACCCAGTACTTC.

V gene TRBV18 combines with J gene TRBJ1-5, with a possible D match to TRBD1 (5 bases). Germline V CDR1 and CDR2: KGHSH, LQKENI. The CDR3 sequence is 14 residues long. The V and J ends lost 5 bases and 8 bases respectively, with 16 bases between them. The CDR3 DNA reads TGTGCCAGCTCAGGCGAGAGGGGATATGAGCCCCAGCATTTT. Its translation: CASSGERGYEPQHF.

The rearrangement uses TRBV29-1 and TRBJ2-5; D gene unclear. The CDR3 totals 10 residues. The germline gives CDR1 SQVTM, CDR2 ANQGSEA. Deletions cut 5 bases from V and 5 bases from J, with 6 bases between. In DNA, the CDR3 is TGCAGCGTTACCGCGGAGACCCAGTACTTC. It encodes CSVTAETQYF.

This clonotype was counted between two and nine times. A junction end diverges from the germline sequence, so it may reflect a read error. The J gene is TRBJ2-5, the V gene TRBV12-3 or TRBV12-4; 12 nucleotides line up with TRBD1. The CDR3 has 18 residues. The CDR3 region has the DNA TGTGCCTGCAGCCCGGGACAGGGGGCGCGTCTTCTTATGGAGACCCAGTACTTC. Translated: CACSPGQGARLLMETQYF.

V gene TRBV6-6 combines with J gene TRBJ2-5; 9 bases are a match to TRBD2. Germline V gives CDR1 MNHNY, CDR2 SVGAGI (reference sequence). V dropped 10 bases and J dropped 7; count of bases not matched to a gene: 10. The CDR3 has 13 amino acids. The DNA of the CDR3 is TGTGCCACCAAGCGGGAGGCCCCAGGGACCCAGTACTTC. Translating it yields CATKREAPGTQYF.

This clonotype turned up a few times. This chain uses TRBV20-1 with TRBJ2-1; D tentatively fits TRBD1 or TRBD2 (5 bases each). Germline V gene sequence: CDR1 DFQATT, CDR2 SNEGSKA (reference sequence). V gave up 3 bases and J gave up 4 bases, with 25 bases separating them. This CDR3 has 18 residues. Written as DNA, the CDR3 is TGCAGTGCTAGTACAGACAACATCCAAGAGGGGTTTTACAATGAGCAGTTCTTC. It encodes CSASTDNIQEGFYNEQFF.

This clonotype was seen more than once but under ten times. The rearrangement uses TRBV7-2 and TRBJ2-1, with D unclear. CDR1 SGHTA and CDR2 FQGNSA come from the germline V gene. V gave up 5 bases and J gave up 10 bases, with 9 bases separating them. The CDR3 covers 11 residues. For the CDR3, the DNA is TGTGCCAGCAGCCCCTTGGTCGAGCAGTTCTTC. It yields the protein CASSPLVEQFF.